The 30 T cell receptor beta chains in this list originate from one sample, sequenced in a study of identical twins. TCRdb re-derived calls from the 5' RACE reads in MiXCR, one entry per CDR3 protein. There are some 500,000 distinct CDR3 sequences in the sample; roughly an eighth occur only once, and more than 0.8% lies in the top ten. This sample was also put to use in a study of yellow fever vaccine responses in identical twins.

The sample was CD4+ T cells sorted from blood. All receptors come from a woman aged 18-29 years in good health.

The CDR3 here is CASSYSNPGGLYEQYF. DNA of the CDR3: TGTGCCAGCAGTTACTCGAATCCAGGGGGCTTGTACGAGCAGTACTTC. V usage is TRBV6-5 and J usage is TRBJ2-7; the match to TRBD1 covers 8 bases. There are 16 residues in the CDR3. Trimming took 0 bases from V and 4 from J; bases not matched to a gene: 8. In germline, CDR1 is MNHEY, CDR2 SVGAGI.

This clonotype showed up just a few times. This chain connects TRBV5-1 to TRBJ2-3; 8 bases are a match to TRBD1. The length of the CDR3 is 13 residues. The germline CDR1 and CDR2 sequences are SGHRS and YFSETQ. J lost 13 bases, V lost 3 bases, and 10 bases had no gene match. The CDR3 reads CASSYPGGTGEYF. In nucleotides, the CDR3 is TGCGCCAGCAGCTACCCGGGCGGGACAGGCGAGTATTTT.

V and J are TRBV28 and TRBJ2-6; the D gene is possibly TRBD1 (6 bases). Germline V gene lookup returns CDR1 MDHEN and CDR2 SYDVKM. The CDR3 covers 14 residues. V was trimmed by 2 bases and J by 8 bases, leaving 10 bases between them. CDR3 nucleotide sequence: TGTGCCAGCAGTTTAGCAGGGGTGACCAACGTCCTGACTTTC. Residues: CASSLAGVTNVLTF.

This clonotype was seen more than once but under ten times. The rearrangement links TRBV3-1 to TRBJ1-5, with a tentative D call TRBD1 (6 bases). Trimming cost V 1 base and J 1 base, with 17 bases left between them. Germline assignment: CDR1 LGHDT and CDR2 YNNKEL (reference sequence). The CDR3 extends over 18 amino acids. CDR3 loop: CASSQAINRVRSNQPQHF. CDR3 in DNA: TGTGCCAGCAGCCAAGCGATAAACAGGGTGAGAAGCAATCAGCCCCAGCATTTT.

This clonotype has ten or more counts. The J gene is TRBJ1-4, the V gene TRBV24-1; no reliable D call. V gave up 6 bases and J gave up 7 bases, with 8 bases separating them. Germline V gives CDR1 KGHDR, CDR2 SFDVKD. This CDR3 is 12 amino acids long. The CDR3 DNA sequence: TGTGCCACCAGTTCGGGTACTGAAAAACTGTTTTTT. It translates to CATSSGTEKLFF.

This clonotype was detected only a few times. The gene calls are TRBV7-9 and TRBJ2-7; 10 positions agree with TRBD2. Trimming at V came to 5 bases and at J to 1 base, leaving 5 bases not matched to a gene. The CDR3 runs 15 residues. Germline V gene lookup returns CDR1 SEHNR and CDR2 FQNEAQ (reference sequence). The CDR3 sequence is CASSPLSGGSYEQYF. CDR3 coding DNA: TGTGCCAGCAGCCCGCTTAGCGGGGGGTCCTACGAGCAGTACTTC.

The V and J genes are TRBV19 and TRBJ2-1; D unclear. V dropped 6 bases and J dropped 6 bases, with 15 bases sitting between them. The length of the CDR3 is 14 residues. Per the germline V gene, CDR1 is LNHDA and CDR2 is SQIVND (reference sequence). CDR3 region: CASRGNEPTNEQFF. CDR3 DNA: TGTGCCAGTAGGGGCAACGAGCCGACCAATGAGCAGTTCTTC.

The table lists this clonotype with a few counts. The CDR3 nucleotides read TGTGCCAGCAGTCGTAAAAGTGGCTACACCTTC. Protein sequence: CASSRKSGYTF. The chain carries TRBV28 and TRBJ1-2; D unclear. Germline lookup yields CDR1 MDHEN and CDR2 SYDVKM. V shed 5 bases and J shed 7 bases, with 8 bases lying between them. CDR3 length equals 11 residues.

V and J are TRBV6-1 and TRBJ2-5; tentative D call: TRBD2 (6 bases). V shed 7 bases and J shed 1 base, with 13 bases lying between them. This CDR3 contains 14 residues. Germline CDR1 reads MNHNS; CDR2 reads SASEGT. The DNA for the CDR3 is TGTGCCAGCAAGGTCGGGGGAATCCAAGAGACCCAGTACTTC. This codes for CASKVGGIQETQYF.

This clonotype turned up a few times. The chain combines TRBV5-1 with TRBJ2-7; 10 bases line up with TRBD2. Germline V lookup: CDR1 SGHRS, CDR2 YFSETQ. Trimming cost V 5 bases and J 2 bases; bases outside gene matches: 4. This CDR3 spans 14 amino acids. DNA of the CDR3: TGCGCCAGCAGGATGAGCGGGAGGGCCTACGAGCAGTACTTC. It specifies CASRMSGRAYEQYF.

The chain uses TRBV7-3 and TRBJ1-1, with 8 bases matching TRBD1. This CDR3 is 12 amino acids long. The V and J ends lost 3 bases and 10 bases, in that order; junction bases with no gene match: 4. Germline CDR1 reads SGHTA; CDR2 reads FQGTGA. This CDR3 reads CASSFDRGTAFF. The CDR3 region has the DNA TGTGCCAGCAGCTTTGACAGGGGAACAGCTTTCTTT. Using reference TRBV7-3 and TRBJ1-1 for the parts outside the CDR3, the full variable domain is GAGVSQTPSNKVTEKGKYVELRCDPISGHTALYWYRQSLGQGPEFLIYFQGTGAADDSGLPNDRFFAVRPEGSVSTLKIQRTERGDSAVYLCASSFDRGTAFFGQGTRLTVV.

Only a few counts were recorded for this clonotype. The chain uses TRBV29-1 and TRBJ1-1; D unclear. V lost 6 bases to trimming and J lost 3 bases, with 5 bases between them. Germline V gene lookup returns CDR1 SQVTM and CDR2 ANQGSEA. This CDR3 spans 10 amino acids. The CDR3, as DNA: TGCAGCGTATCTTACACTGAAGCTTTCTTT. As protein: CSVSYTEAFF.

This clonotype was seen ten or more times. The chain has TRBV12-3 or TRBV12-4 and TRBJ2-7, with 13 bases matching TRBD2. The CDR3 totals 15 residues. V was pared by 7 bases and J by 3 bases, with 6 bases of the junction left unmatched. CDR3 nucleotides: TGTGCCAGCACACTGGGACTAGCGGGGTTCTACGAGCAGTACTTC. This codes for CASTLGLAGFYEQYF.

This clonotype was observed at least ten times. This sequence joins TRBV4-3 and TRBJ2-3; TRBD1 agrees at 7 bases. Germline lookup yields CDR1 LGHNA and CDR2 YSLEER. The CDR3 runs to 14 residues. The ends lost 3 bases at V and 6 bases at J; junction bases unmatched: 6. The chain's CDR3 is CASSQLRQGDTQYF. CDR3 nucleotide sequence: TGCGCCAGCAGCCAGCTCAGACAGGGCGATACGCAGTATTTT.

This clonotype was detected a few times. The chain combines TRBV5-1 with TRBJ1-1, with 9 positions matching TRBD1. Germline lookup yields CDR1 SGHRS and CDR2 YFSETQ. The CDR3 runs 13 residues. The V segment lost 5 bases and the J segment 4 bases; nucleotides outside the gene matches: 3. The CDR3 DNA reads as TGCGCCAGCAGAGCGGACAGGGGCACTGAAGCTTTCTTT. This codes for CASRADRGTEAFF.

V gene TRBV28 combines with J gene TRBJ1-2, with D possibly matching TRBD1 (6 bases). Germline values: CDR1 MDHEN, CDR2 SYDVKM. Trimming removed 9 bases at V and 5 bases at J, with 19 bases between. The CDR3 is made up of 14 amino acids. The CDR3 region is CASMGGQGLYGYTF. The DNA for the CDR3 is TGTGCCAGTATGGGCGGTCAGGGGCTTTATGGCTACACCTTC.

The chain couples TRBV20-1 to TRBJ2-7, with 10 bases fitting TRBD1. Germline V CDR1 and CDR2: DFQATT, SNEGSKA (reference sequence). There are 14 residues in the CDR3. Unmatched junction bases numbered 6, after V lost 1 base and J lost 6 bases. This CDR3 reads CSARVGTGAAEQYF. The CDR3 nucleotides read TGCAGTGCTAGAGTCGGGACAGGGGCAGCCGAGCAGTACTTC.

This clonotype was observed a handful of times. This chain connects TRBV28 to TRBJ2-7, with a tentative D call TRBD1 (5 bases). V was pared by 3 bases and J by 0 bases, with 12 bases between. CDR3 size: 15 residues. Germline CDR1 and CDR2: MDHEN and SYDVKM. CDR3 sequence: CASSFSRADSYEQYF. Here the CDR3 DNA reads TGTGCCAGCAGTTTTAGCAGGGCCGACTCCTACGAGCAGTACTTC.

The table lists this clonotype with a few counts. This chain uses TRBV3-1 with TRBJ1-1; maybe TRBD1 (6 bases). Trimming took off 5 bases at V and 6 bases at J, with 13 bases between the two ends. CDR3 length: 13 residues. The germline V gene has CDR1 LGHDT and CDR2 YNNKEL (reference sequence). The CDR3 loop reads CASSIWGGPEAFF. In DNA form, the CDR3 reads TGTGCCAGCAGCATATGGGGGGGCCCTGAAGCTTTCTTT.

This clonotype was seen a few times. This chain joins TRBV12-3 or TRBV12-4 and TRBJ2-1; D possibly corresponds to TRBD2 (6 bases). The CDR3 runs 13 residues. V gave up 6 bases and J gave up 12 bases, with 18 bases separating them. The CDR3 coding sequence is TGTGCCAGCAGCCCCTACCTCCGGGAGTGGCAGTTCTTC. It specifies CASSPYLREWQFF.

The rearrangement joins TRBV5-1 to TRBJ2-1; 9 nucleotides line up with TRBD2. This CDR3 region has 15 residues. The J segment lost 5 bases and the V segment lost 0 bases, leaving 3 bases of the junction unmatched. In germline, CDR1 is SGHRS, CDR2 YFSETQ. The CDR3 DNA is TGCGCCAGCAGCTTGGCGGGCGGGGGGGACAATGAGCAGTTCTTC. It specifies CASSLAGGGDNEQFF.

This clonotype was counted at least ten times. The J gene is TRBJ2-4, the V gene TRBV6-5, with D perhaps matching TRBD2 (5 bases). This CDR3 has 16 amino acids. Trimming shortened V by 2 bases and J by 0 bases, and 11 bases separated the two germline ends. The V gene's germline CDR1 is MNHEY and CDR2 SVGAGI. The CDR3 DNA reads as TGTGCCAGCAGTTACGGCGGGTCCAGAGCCAAAAACATTCAGTACTTC. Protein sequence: CASSYGGSRAKNIQYF.

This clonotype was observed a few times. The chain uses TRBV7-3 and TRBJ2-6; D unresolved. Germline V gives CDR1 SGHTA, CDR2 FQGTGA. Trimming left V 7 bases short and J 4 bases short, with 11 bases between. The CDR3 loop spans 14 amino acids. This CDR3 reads CASTPAAGANVLTF. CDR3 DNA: TGTGCCAGCACCCCGGCCGCGGGGGCCAACGTCCTGACTTTC.

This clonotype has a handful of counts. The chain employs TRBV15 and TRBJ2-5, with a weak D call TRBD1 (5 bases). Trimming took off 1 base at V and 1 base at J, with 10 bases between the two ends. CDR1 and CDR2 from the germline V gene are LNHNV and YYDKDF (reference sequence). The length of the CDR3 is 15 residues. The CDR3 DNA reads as TGTGCCACCAGCAGAGTTAAGGGGATCCAAGAGACCCAGTACTTC. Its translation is CATSRVKGIQETQYF.

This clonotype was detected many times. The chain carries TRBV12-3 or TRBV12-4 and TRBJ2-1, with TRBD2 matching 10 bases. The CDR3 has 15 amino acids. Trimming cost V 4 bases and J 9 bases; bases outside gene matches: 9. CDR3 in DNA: TGTGCCAGCAGTTCGACAGAGCGGGAGGGCAGTGAGCAGTTCTTC. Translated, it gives CASSSTEREGSEQFF.

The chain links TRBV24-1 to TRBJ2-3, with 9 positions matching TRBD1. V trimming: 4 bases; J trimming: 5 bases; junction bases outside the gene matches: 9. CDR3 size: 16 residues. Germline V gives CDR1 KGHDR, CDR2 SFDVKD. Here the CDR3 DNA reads TGTGCCACCAGTGACCTCCGGGACAGGGAGTTAGATACGCAGTATTTT. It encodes CATSDLRDRELDTQYF.

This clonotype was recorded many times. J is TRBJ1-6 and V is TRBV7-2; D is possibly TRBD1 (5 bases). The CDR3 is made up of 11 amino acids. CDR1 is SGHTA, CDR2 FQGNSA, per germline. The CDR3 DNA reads TGTGGGGGCAGAAATAATTCACCCCTCCACTTT. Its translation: CGGRNNSPLHF.

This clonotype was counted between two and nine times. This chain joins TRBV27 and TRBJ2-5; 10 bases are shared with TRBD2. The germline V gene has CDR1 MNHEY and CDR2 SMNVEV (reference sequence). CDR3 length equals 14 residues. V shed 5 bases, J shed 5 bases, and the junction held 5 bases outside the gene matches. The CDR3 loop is CASSPLAGVETQYF. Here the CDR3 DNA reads TGTGCCAGCAGTCCGCTAGCGGGAGTCGAGACCCAGTACTTC.

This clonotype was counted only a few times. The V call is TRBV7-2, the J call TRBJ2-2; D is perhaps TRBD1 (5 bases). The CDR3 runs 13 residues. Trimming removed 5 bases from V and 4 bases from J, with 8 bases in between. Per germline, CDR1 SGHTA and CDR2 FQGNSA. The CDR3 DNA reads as TGTGCCAGCAGCCAGGGCGGCACCGGGGAGCTGTTTTTT. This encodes CASSQGGTGELFF. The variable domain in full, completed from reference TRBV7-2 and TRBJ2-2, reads GAGVSQSPSNKVTEKGKDVELRCDPISGHTALYWYRQSLGQGLEFLIYFQGNSAPDKSGLPSDRFSAERTGGSVSTLTIQRTQQEDSAVYLCASSQGGTGELFFGEGSRLTVL.

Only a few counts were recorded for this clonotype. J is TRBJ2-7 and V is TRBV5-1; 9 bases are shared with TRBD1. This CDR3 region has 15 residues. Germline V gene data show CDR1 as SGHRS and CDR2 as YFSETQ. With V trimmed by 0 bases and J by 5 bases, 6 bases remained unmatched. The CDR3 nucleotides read TGCGCCAGCAGCTTGGATGGACAGGGGTTCGACGAGCAGTACTTC. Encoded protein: CASSLDGQGFDEQYF.